This T cell receptor (beta chain) appears in the sequencing data of a study of T-cell reconstitution after alpha-beta-depleted transplantation in children. After removal of 3 bases from V and 5 bases from J, the junction contained 6 bases not matched to a gene. CDR1 SGDLS and CDR2 YYNGEE come from the germline V gene. CDR3 length: 16 amino acids. TCRbeta library preparation incorporated unique molecular identifiers. Each CDR3 protein is one row after TCRdb ran MiXCR on the PCR reads. Here the sample spans 200,000 to 250,000 distinct CDR3 sequences, roughly a tenth being singletons. Sequences were derived from PBMCs from the stem cell graft donor, sampled from the stem cell graft. The gene calls are TRBV9 and TRBJ2-2; TRBD1 matches at 11 bases. The source of this sequence is a human donor who donated a stem cell graft to a child with acute lymphoblastic leukemia. CDR3: CASSGTGGWGTGELFF. The CDR3 bases are TGTGCCAGCAGCGGGACAGGGGGCTGGGGAACCGGGGAGCTGTTTTTT.